This T cell receptor (beta chain) was observed in a study of CD8+CD57+ T cells in acquired aplastic anemia. Turning to the study itself: Sorted CD4+ and CD8+ cells gave an average of around 3.3 ug of DNA.

From germline, CDR1 is SGHTA and CDR2 FQGTGA. The ends were cut back, 6 bases at V and 0 bases at J, with 15 bases in the middle. CDR3 length: 16 residues. Study findings and constraints: Patients and controls were found to share roughly 31 CD8+ CDR3 sequences.

For this clonotype: Its antigen remains unknown.

All sequencing subjects had displayed CD8+CD57+ cell expansion on flow cytometry. Each of the patients presented with severe acquired aplastic anemia. Patients had received no therapy at the time of blood sampling. Genomic DNA provided the template from which TCR beta VDJ and CDR3 profiles were obtained. A single record per CDR3 protein comes from TCRdb applying MiXCR to the reads. The profile shows approximately 190,000 distinct CDR3 sequences, roughly half of them singletons. Material: sorted CD4+, CD8+, or CD8+CD57+ T cells (not recorded which) from PBMCs. This clonotype was obtained from a human donor with aplastic anemia. V gene TRBV7-3 combines with J gene TRBJ1-3, with D uncertain. The CDR3 bases are TGTGCCAGCAGTCCTCGCGACCGATCCTCTGGAAACACCATATATTTT. Amino acid sequence: CASSPRDRSSGNTIYF.